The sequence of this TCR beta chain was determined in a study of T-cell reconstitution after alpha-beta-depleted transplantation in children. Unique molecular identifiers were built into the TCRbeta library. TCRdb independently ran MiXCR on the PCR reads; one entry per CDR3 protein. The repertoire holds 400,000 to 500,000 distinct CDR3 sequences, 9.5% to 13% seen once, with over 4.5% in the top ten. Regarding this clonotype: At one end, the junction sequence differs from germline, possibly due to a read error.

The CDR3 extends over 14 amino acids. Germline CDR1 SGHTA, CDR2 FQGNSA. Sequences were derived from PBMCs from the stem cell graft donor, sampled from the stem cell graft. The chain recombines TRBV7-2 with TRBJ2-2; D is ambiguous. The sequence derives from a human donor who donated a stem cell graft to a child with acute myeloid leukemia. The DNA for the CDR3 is TGTGCCAGCACCTTAGGATATAGGTCCGGGGAGCTGTTTTTT. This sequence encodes CASTLGYRSGELFF.